The 30 T cell receptor beta chains below were found in one sample sequenced in a study of blood T cell repertoires in COVID-19. TCRdb's table, derived via immunoSEQ multiplex PCR, lists solely in-frame clones and lacks some. The sample carries 50,000 to 55,000 clones, approximately 89% recorded once. Sequencing input: peripheral blood. These receptors were taken from a man aged 55-75 years with active COVID-19.

This rearrangement joins TRBV5-1 to TRBJ2-5; the D gene is possibly TRBD1 (6 bases). The CDR3 is 15 residues long. The ends were cut back, 0 bases at V and 1 base at J, with 10 bases in the middle. Looked up from germline, CDR1 is SGHRS and CDR2 is YFSETQ. CDR3 loop: CASSLDGTPQETQYF. The DNA of the CDR3 is TGCGCCAGCAGCTTGGACGGGACACCCCAAGAGACCCAGTACTTC.

The chain employs TRBV6-2 or TRBV6-3 and TRBJ2-1, with 13 bases that match TRBD2. V shed 5 bases, J shed 5 bases, and the junction held 9 bases outside the gene matches. The CDR3 is 17 amino acids. Per germline, CDR1 MNHEY and CDR2 SVGEGT. The CDR3, as DNA: TGTGCCAGCAGTAAACGGACTAGCGGGAGTATAGACAATGAGCAGTTCTTC. Translation gives CASSKRTSGSIDNEQFF.

The chain joins TRBV9 to TRBJ2-3, with 8 nucleotides matching TRBD2. The germline CDR1 and CDR2 sequences are SGDLS and YYNGEE. The CDR3 length is 16 residues. V was pared by 0 bases and J by 6 bases, with 9 bases of the junction left unmatched. In nucleotides, the CDR3 is TGTGCCAGCAGCGTAGTGAACGGGAGGGGGTCGGATACGCAGTATTTT. It is translated as CASSVVNGRGSDTQYF.

This clone was detected only a few times. The J gene is TRBJ2-7, the V gene TRBV15; the D is unclear. The ends were cut back, 1 base at V and 0 bases at J, with 10 bases in the middle. The CDR3 consists of 15 residues. Germline CDR1 LNHNV, CDR2 YYDKDF (reference sequence). The CDR3 sequence is CATSRGAESSYEQYF. In DNA form, the CDR3 reads TGTGCCACCAGCAGAGGGGCAGAAAGCTCCTACGAGCAGTACTTC.

The rearrangement links TRBV3-1 (or the pseudogene TRBV3-2) to TRBJ2-1, with TRBD2 identical over 11 bases. Per the germline V gene, CDR1 is LGHDT and CDR2 is YNNKEL (reference sequence). This CDR3 is 17 amino acids long. V lost 2 bases to trimming and J lost 9 bases; unmatched junction nucleotides: 12. The chain's CDR3 is CASSQNSGRVYSAEQFF. The CDR3 DNA reads as TGTGCCAGCAGCCAAAATAGCGGGAGGGTTTATAGTGCTGAGCAGTTCTTC.

The chain couples TRBV18 to TRBJ2-3, with 11 bases lining up with TRBD2. Trimming at V came to 3 bases and at J to 4 bases, leaving 9 bases not matched to a gene. This CDR3 has 17 residues. Germline V lookup: CDR1 KGHSH, CDR2 LQKENI. The CDR3 sequence: CASSPGTSGGPADTQYF. For the CDR3, the DNA is TGTGCCAGCTCACCGGGGACTAGCGGAGGGCCGGCAGATACGCAGTATTTT.

The rearrangement joins TRBV6-2 or TRBV6-3 to TRBJ2-7; 10 bases are a match to TRBD1. J was trimmed by 0 bases and V by 6 bases; bases with no gene match: 17. The CDR3 extends over 19 amino acids. Germline V gene lookup returns CDR1 MNHEY and CDR2 SVGEGT. The CDR3 spells CASSAPGQGLTGASYEQYF. CDR3 nucleotides: TGTGCCAGCAGCGCACCGGGACAGGGGCTGACAGGGGCCTCCTACGAGCAGTACTTC.

J is TRBJ2-1 and V is TRBV19; TRBD1 matches at 7 bases. V trimming: 1 base; J trimming: 7 bases; junction bases outside the gene matches: 10. The CDR3 covers 16 residues. Looked up from germline, CDR1 is LNHDA and CDR2 is SQIVND (reference sequence). As DNA, the CDR3 is TGTGCCAGTAGTATAGTAGCAGGGGGACCGGGGAATGAGCAGTTCTTC. Encoded protein: CASSIVAGGPGNEQFF.

The J gene is TRBJ1-6, the V gene TRBV11-2, with D possibly matching TRBD1 (5 bases). Looked up from germline, CDR1 is SGHAT and CDR2 is FQNNGV. The CDR3 is 15 residues long. V was shortened by 5 bases and J by 5 bases, with 13 bases between the two germline ends. The CDR3 region is CASSHDPGDNSPLHF. Written as DNA, the CDR3 is TGTGCCAGCAGCCATGACCCGGGGGATAATTCACCCCTCCACTTT.

The DNA of the CDR3 is TGCGCCAGCAGCCAGGGACTAGCGGGAGGAGCAGAGACCCAGTACTTC. This translates into CASSQGLAGGAETQYF. The chain carries TRBV4-3 and TRBJ2-5; 15 bases are a match to TRBD2. Trimming took 3 bases from V and 4 from J; bases not matched to a gene: 3. Germline values: CDR1 LGHNA, CDR2 YSLEER. This CDR3 is 16 amino acids long.

The chain couples TRBV28 to TRBJ2-7, with TRBD2 matching over 13 bases. V was clipped by 4 bases and J by 5 bases; unmatched bases: 8. Germline-derived CDR1 and CDR2 are MDHEN and SYDVKM. The CDR3 is 16 residues long. As DNA, the CDR3 is TGTGCCAGCAGTTCCTCCGGACTAGCGGGAGTGGACGAGCAGTACTTC. Its translation: CASSSSGLAGVDEQYF.

The CDR3 here is CASAVAVNQPQHF. The DNA for the CDR3 is TGTGCCAGCGCAGTTGCGGTCAATCAGCCCCAGCATTTT. The V and J genes are TRBV18 and TRBJ1-5; D remains ambiguous. CDR1 is KGHSH, CDR2 LQKENI, per germline. There are 13 residues in the CDR3. V lost 8 bases, J lost 3 bases, and 11 bases lay in between. The full variable domain, its missing parts supplied by reference TRBV18 and TRBJ1-5, is NAGVMQNPRHLVRRRGQEARLRCSPMKGHSHVYWYRQLPEEGLKFMVYLQKENIIDESGMPKERFSAEFPKEGPSILRIQQVVRGDSAAYFCASAVAVNQPQHFGDGTRLSIL.

The chain has TRBV10-3 and TRBJ2-5; TRBD2 matches 7 bases. The germline CDR1 and CDR2 sequences are ENHRY and SYGVKD. The V gene end was trimmed by 2 bases and the J gene end by 9 bases; junction bases not matched to a gene: 3. This CDR3 region has 12 residues. CDR3 bases: TGTGCCATCAGTGAGGGACTAGGTGCCCAGTACTTC. Amino acid sequence: CAISEGLGAQYF.

The genes are TRBV14 and TRBJ1-2; D gene unclear. The CDR3 has 15 amino acids. Trimming cost V 4 bases and J 6 bases, with 18 bases left between them. Per germline, CDR1 SGHDN and CDR2 FVKESK. The CDR3 coding sequence is TGTGCCAGCAGCCGGTCACTCCGGGTTAAGGATGGCTACACCTTC. It specifies CASSRSLRVKDGYTF.

The chain is built from TRBV11-2 and TRBJ2-3, with TRBD2 matching over 9 bases. Germline V gene lookup returns CDR1 SGHAT and CDR2 FQNNGV. The CDR3 is 15 amino acids. V trimming: 5 bases; J trimming: 0 bases; junction bases outside the gene matches: 3. The CDR3 DNA reads TGTGCCAGCAGCACGCTAGCGGGGAGCACAGATACGCAGTATTTT. Translation: CASSTLAGSTDTQYF.

The table lists this clone with a count of one. The J gene is TRBJ2-2, the V gene TRBV11-3, with 9 bases aligning to TRBD1. Trimming cost V 2 bases and J 3 bases; bases outside gene matches: 10. This CDR3 has 18 residues. CDR1 is SGHNT and CDR2 is YENEEA in the germline V gene. This chain's CDR3 is CASSLSRWDRVDTGELFF. The DNA of the CDR3 is TGTGCCAGCAGCTTAAGCCGTTGGGACAGGGTAGACACCGGGGAGCTGTTTTTT.

The chain has TRBV9 and TRBJ2-1; TRBD2 matches at 15 bases. The CDR3 has 15 residues. CDR1 and CDR2 from the germline V gene are SGDLS and YYNGEE. Trimming removed 5 bases from V and 9 bases from J; junction bases left unmatched: 6. CDR3 coding DNA: TGTGCCAGCAGTGAAGGACTAGCGGGAGGGTTTGAGCAGTTCTTC. It yields the protein CASSEGLAGGFEQFF.

The chain joins TRBV6-1 to TRBJ2-3; D is perhaps TRBD2 (6 bases). The CDR3 extends over 16 amino acids. Trimming removed 4 bases from V and 1 base from J, with 15 bases in between. CDR1 is MNHNS, CDR2 SASEGT, per germline. The DNA for the CDR3 is TGTGCCAGCAGTGCCCGCCGGGACTCCCGCACAGATACGCAGTATTTT. Translating gives CASSARRDSRTDTQYF.

The rearrangement links TRBV20-1 to TRBJ1-1, with D possibly matching TRBD1 (6 bases). Trimming stripped 3 bases from V and 8 bases from J, with 10 bases between. There are 11 residues in the CDR3. Per the germline V gene, CDR1 is DFQATT and CDR2 is SNEGSKA (reference sequence). The CDR3 loop reads CSASRDREAFF. The CDR3 DNA reads TGCAGTGCTAGCCGCGACAGGGAAGCTTTCTTT.

This rearrangement joins TRBV6-5 to TRBJ2-1, with D maybe TRBD1 (5 bases). V was pared by 4 bases and J by 2 bases, with 12 bases between. Per germline, CDR1 MNHEY and CDR2 SVGAGI. The CDR3 loop spans 15 amino acids. CDR3 DNA: TGTGCCAGCAGTTCTGCCAGGGTGGCCTACAATGAGCAGTTCTTC. Translated: CASSSARVAYNEQFF.

The V gene is TRBV5-1, the J gene TRBJ2-1; 13 positions match TRBD2. This CDR3 has 16 amino acids. Germline values: CDR1 SGHRS, CDR2 YFSETQ. Trimming removed 0 bases from V and 8 bases from J; junction bases left unmatched: 5. The CDR3 nucleotides are TGCGCCAGCAGCTTGGAGGGGACTAGCGGGATCTATGAGCAGTTCTTC. It codes for CASSLEGTSGIYEQFF.

The chain links TRBV4-3 to TRBJ1-2, with TRBD1 as a possible D gene (6 bases). V was shortened by 4 bases and J by 10 bases, with 16 bases between the two germline ends. The V gene's germline CDR1 is LGHNA and CDR2 YSLEER. This CDR3 has 13 amino acids. The CDR3 nucleotides read TGCGCCAGCAGCCCGGGACACTTTATGGACTACACCTTC. It translates to CASSPGHFMDYTF.

The chain recombines TRBV4-2 with TRBJ2-1, with D tentatively TRBD2 (6 bases). The V end was cut by 4 bases, the J end by 2 bases, with 12 bases between. Germline CDR1 and CDR2: LGHNA and YNFKEQ. The CDR3 contains 15 residues. The DNA of the CDR3 is TGTGCCAGCAGCCGAGAGCGGGCGACCTACAATGAGCAGTTCTTC. Translated, it gives CASSRERATYNEQFF.

This clone was seen a single time. This chain uses TRBV6-2 or TRBV6-3 with TRBJ2-1; 12 bases fit TRBD2. Germline V CDR1 and CDR2: MNHEY, SVGEGT. The V gene end was trimmed by 3 bases and the J gene end by 7 bases; junction bases not matched to a gene: 13. The CDR3 consists of 18 residues. The CDR3 protein is CASSYIRLAGGPRNEQFF. DNA of the CDR3: TGTGCCAGCAGTTATATCAGGCTAGCGGGAGGGCCACGGAATGAGCAGTTCTTC.

The V gene is TRBV10-3, the J gene TRBJ2-7, with D perhaps TRBD2 (5 bases). Trimming stripped 8 bases from V and 2 bases from J, with 13 bases between. Germline loops: CDR1 ENHRY, CDR2 SYGVKD. There are 13 residues in the CDR3. The DNA for the CDR3 is TGTGCCATCGGTGGTATCGGGGCCTACGAGCAGTACTTC. This codes for CAIGGIGAYEQYF.

The rearrangement joins TRBV25-1 to TRBJ2-1; 8 bases line up with TRBD2. CDR1 and CDR2 (germline): MGHDK, SYGVNS. The V segment lost 3 bases and the J segment 7 bases; nucleotides outside the gene matches: 5. The CDR3 spans 14 residues. The DNA of the CDR3 is TGTGCCAGCAGTGATCGCGGGAGGTTGAATGAGCAGTTCTTC. Residues: CASSDRGRLNEQFF.

This chain connects TRBV21-1 to TRBJ2-7; the D call in the table, TRBD1, was not verified against the DNA. TRBV21-1 is shown as a pseudogene. This CDR3 has 10 amino acids. CDR3 protein: CASSKVCSYF. CDR3 sequence (DNA): TGTGCCAGCAGCAAAGTTTGTTCATACTTC.

The chain links TRBV5-1 to TRBJ2-7; possible D gene TRBD1, 6 bases. With 2 bases removed from V and 6 bases from J, the gap between germline ends came to 12 bases. The CDR3 is 13 amino acids. The germline CDR1 and CDR2 sequences are SGHRS and YFSETQ. CDR3 sequence: CASSFPGVSEQYF. The CDR3 DNA reads TGCGCCAGCAGCTTCCCAGGGGTTAGCGAGCAGTACTTC.

This clone was recorded only once. The rearrangement uses TRBV19 and TRBJ2-1; 12 bases agree with TRBD2. The CDR3 covers 15 residues. The junction had 2 bases not matched to a gene; V was cut back by 3 bases and J by 5 bases. CDR1 is LNHDA and CDR2 is SQIVND in the germline V gene (reference sequence). CDR3 sequence: CASSIRTSGNNEQFF. The CDR3 DNA follows: TGTGCCAGTAGTATCCGGACTAGCGGGAACAATGAGCAGTTCTTC.

The chain couples TRBV7-2 to TRBJ2-3, with 10 bases matching TRBD2. The CDR3 is made up of 15 amino acids. Germline V gene data show CDR1 as SGHTA and CDR2 as FQGNSA. V lost 5 bases and J lost 2; bases outside the gene matches: 4. As DNA, the CDR3 is TGTGCCAGCAGCATACTAGCGGGAACCACAGATACGCAGTATTTT. The encoded protein is CASSILAGTTDTQYF. Full variable domain (missing parts from reference TRBV7-2 and TRBJ2-3): GAGVSQSPSNKVTEKGKDVELRCDPISGHTALYWYRQSLGQGLEFLIYFQGNSAPDKSGLPSDRFSAERTGGSVSTLTIQRTQQEDSAVYLCASSILAGTTDTQYFGPGTRLTVL.